The present TCR beta chain was sequenced within a study of CD8 T cells in ankylosing spondylitis. Trimming cost V 4 bases and J 0 bases; bases outside gene matches: 9. CDR3 length: 16 amino acids. Germline CDR1 is DFQATT and CDR2 is SNEGSKA (reference sequence). Regarding the study as a whole: The authors reported significant enrichment of disease-linked clones in matched ankylosing spondylitis synovial fluid.

This clonotype appeared many times. The antigen is unknown. TCRdb used MiXCR to reprocess the 5' RACE reads, holding one entry per CDR3 protein. Of about 130,000 distinct CDR3 sequences in the sample, about 7% were seen once. Sequencing was carried out using blood, either unsorted or a sorted T cell fraction (not recorded which). The sequence came from a female donor with ankylosing spondylitis or in good health (not recorded which). The chain has TRBV20-1 and TRBJ2-7, with TRBD2 identical over 10 bases. Here the CDR3 reads CSATDPTSGVSYEQYF. In DNA, the CDR3 is TGCAGTGCTACAGACCCCACTAGCGGGGTCTCCTACGAGCAGTACTTC.